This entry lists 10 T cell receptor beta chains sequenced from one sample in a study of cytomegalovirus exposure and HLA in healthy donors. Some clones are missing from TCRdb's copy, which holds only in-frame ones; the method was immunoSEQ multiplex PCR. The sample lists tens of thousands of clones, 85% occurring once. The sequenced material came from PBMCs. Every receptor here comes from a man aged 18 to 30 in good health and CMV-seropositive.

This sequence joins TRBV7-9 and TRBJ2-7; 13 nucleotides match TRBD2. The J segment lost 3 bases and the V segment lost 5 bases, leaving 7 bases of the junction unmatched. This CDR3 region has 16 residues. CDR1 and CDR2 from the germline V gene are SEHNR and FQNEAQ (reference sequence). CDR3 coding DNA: TGTGCCAGCAGCCCGGGACTAGCGGGACCCATCTACGAGCAGTACTTC. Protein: CASSPGLAGPIYEQYF. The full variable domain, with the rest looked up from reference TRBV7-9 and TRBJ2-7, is DTGVSQNPRHKITKRGQNVTFRCDPISEHNRLYWYRQTLGQGPEFLTYFQNEAQLEKSRLLSDRFSAERPKGSFSTLEIQRTEQGDSAMYLCASSPGLAGPIYEQYFGPGTRLTVT.

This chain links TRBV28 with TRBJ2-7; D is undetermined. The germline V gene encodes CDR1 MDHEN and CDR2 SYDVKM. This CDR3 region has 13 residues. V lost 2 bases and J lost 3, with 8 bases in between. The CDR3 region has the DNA TGTGCCAGCAGTTTACAGGTGTACTACGAGCAGTACTTC. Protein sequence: CASSLQVYYEQYF.

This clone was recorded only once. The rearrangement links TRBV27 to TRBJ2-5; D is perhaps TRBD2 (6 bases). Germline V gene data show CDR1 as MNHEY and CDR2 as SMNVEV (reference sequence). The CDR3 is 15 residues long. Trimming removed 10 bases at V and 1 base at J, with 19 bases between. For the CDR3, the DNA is TGTGCCACCTCGCGGGGCAGCCTCACCCAAGAGACCCAGTACTTC. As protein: CATSRGSLTQETQYF.

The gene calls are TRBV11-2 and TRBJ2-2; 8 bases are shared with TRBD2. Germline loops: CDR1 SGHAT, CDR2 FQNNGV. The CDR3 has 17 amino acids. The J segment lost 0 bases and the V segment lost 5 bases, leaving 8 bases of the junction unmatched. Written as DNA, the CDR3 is TGTGCCAGCAGCCTTTCTAGCGGGCGCTCGAACACCGGGGAGCTGTTTTTT. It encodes CASSLSSGRSNTGELFF.

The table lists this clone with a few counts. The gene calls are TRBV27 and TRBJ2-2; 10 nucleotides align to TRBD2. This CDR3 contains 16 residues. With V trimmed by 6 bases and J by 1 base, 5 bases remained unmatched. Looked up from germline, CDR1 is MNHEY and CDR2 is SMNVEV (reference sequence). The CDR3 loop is CASSILAGQNTGELFF. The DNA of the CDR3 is TGTGCCAGCAGCATACTAGCGGGGCAGAACACCGGGGAGCTGTTTTTT.

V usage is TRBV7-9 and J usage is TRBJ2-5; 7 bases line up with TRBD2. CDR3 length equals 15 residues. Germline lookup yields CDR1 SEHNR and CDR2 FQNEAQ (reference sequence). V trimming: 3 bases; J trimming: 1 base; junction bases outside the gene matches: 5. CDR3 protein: CASSFSRLAQETQYF. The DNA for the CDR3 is TGTGCCAGCAGCTTTTCGAGACTAGCCCAAGAGACCCAGTACTTC.

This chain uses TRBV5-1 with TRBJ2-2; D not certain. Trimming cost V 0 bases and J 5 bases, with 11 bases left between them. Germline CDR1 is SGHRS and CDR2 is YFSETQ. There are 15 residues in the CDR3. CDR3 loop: CASSLGHTGTGELFF. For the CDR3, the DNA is TGCGCCAGCAGCTTGGGACACACTGGGACCGGGGAGCTGTTTTTT.

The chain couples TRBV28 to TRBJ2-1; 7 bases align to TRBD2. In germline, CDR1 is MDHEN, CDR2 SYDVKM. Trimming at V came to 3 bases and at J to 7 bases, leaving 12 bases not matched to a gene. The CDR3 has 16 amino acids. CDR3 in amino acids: CASSFVGYWGGNEQFF. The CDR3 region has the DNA TGTGCCAGCAGTTTCGTGGGGTACTGGGGGGGTAATGAGCAGTTCTTC.

The CDR3 loop reads CASSGRRNTGELFF. The DNA for the CDR3 is TGTGCCAGCAGCGGGAGACGGAACACCGGGGAGCTGTTTTTT. This chain uses TRBV6-5 with TRBJ2-2; D may be TRBD2 (6 bases). CDR1 and CDR2 (germline): MNHEY, SVGAGI. The CDR3 runs 14 residues. V was pared by 6 bases and J by 1 base, with 9 bases between.

CDR3 in DNA: TGTGCCAGCAGCCCCACGGGACAGGGACGCGAGCAGTACGTC. This encodes CASSPTGQGREQYV. The chain employs TRBV9 and TRBJ2-7, with 9 bases matching TRBD1. The germline CDR1 and CDR2 sequences are SGDLS and YYNGEE. After removal of 4 bases from V and 6 bases from J, the junction contained 8 bases not matched to a gene. The CDR3 extends over 14 amino acids.